This is a list of T cell receptor beta chains from one sample in a study of human T cells and chemical hapten exposure. In TCRdb, the RACE reads were re-called with MiXCR into one record per CDR3 protein. In the table there are 75,000 to 95,000 distinct CDR3 sequences, 11% of which are singletons. The sequencing here drew on whole blood, taken in connection with sensitization to the hapten diphenylcyclopropenone (DPC). The receptor source for this set is a man aged 35 to 55 with alopecia areata. Some clones in this sample may be carry-over from other donors' samples. The CDR3 runs from the conserved cysteine through the conserved F or W. A D gene is named only where the DNA matches it firmly. Not all rows give a size; the values are once, few, many and, for expanded clones, a class.

v_call	clone_size	j_call	d_call	cdr3_aa	cdr3_nt
TRBV7-2	-	TRBJ1-4	TRBD1	CASSARTGTNEKLFF	TGTGCCAGCAGCGCCAGGACAGGGACTAATGAAAAACTGTTTTTT
TRBV7-2	-	TRBJ1-3	-	CASSLDRGAGNTIYF	TGTGCCAGCAGCTTAGATAGGGGAGCGGGAAACACCATATATTTT
TRBV29-1	few	TRBJ2-7	TRBD2	CSARGGSAEQYF	TGCAGCGCCCGGGGGGGTAGCGCCGAGCAGTACTTC
TRBV7-6	few	TRBJ1-3	-	CASARPSSGNTIYF	TGTGCCAGCGCCAGGCCTTCCTCTGGAAACACCATATATTTT
TRBV5-1	-	TRBJ2-6	-	CASRRTVGTSGANVLTF	TGCGCCAGCAGACGGACAGTGGGGACCTCTGGGGCCAACGTCCTGACTTTC
TRBV28	-	TRBJ2-2	-	CASSTLNTGELFF	TGTGCCAGCAGTACCCTGAACACCGGGGAGCTGTTTTTT
TRBV12-3/TRBV12-4	few	TRBJ1-5	TRBD1	CASSLGQGGGQPQHF	TGTGCCAGCAGTTTGGGACAGGGGGGGGGTCAGCCCCAGCATTTT
TRBV4-1	-	TRBJ2-5	-	CASSQGGARPSETQYF	TGCGCCAGCAGCCAGGGGGGCGCTAGGCCGTCCGAGACCCAGTACTTC
TRBV28	many	TRBJ2-2	TRBD2	CQQREPGELFF	TGTCAACAGCGGGAGCCCGGGGAGCTGTTTTTT
TRBV12-3/TRBV12-4	few	TRBJ1-6	-	CASNLRGQDSPLHF	TGTGCCAGCAACCTCCGGGGCCAAGATTCACCCCTCCACTTT
TRBV20-1	-	TRBJ1-6	-	CSAWGSGNSPLHF	TGCAGTGCTTGGGGCAGCGGTAATTCACCCCTCCACTTT
TRBV18	once	TRBJ2-3	-	CASSPLSTASTDTQYF	TGTGCCAGCTCACCTCTATCGACCGCCAGCACAGATACGCAGTATTTT
TRBV20-1	few	TRBJ1-1	-	CSANGQANKEAFF	TGCAGTGCCAACGGACAAGCAAATAAAGAAGCTTTCTTT
TRBV29-1	-	TRBJ2-1	TRBD1	CSVSGTGAPNEQFF	TGCAGCGTTTCTGGTACAGGGGCTCCTAATGAGCAGTTCTTC
TRBV11-2	-	TRBJ2-1	-	CASYTGGAYNEQFF	TGTGCCAGCTACACAGGGGGGGCCTACAATGAGCAGTTCTTC
TRBV6-2/TRBV6-3	-	TRBJ2-1	-	CASSFGSGSYNEQFF	TGTGCCAGCAGTTTCGGTTCCGGCTCCTACAATGAGCAGTTCTTC
TRBV6-5	-	TRBJ2-3	-	CASSYSQGGTDTQYF	TGTGCCAGCAGTTACTCGCAGGGGGGAACAGATACGCAGTATTTT
TRBV11-2	many	TRBJ1-4	-	CASETAATGEKLFF	TGTGCCAGCGAAACGGCCGCTACCGGTGAAAAACTGTTTTTT
TRBV7-2	many	TRBJ2-3	TRBD2	CASSLLAVISTDTQYF	TGTGCCAGCAGCTTACTAGCGGTCATTAGCACAGATACGCAGTATTTT
TRBV15	-	TRBJ1-5	-	CATSVYGNQPQHF	TGTGCCACCAGCGTGTATGGCAATCAGCCCCAGCATTTT
TRBV28	many	TRBJ1-2	-	CASSLRGGPYGYTF	TGTGCCAGCAGTTTAAGGGGGGGCCCGTATGGCTACACCTTC
TRBV20-1	few	TRBJ2-1	TRBD2	CSARDDGRANNEQFF	TGCAGTGCTAGAGATGACGGGAGGGCCAACAATGAGCAGTTCTTC
TRBV4-2	-	TRBJ2-6	-	CASSQDLRSGANVLTF	TGTGCCAGCAGCCAGGACCTTCGCTCTGGGGCCAACGTCCTGACTTTC
TRBV4-1	many	TRBJ1-1	-	CASSQGVDLRANTEAFF	TGCGCCAGCAGCCAAGGAGTGGATCTCAGGGCGAACACTGAAGCTTTCTTT
TRBV6-4	-	TRBJ2-2	-	CASSEQGDTGELFF	TGTGCCAGCAGTGAACAGGGAGACACCGGGGAGCTGTTTTTT
TRBV7-9	few	TRBJ1-1	-	CASSPPDQVSVGLNTEAFF	TGTGCCAGCAGCCCCCCCGACCAGGTGTCGGTCGGGTTGAACACTGAAGCTTTCTTT
TRBV3-1	many	TRBJ2-3	-	CASSPTGTDTQYF	TGTGCCAGCAGCCCCACCGGGACAGATACGCAGTATTTT
TRBV3-1	once	TRBJ2-1	-	CASSQSVEGREQFF	TGTGCCAGCAGCCAATCCGTGGAAGGGAGAGAGCAGTTCTTC
TRBV20-1	many	TRBJ2-1	TRBD2	CSARDPTSGSRNEQFF	TGCAGTGCTAGAGACCCGACTAGCGGGAGTCGAAATGAGCAGTTCTTC
TRBV18	few	TRBJ1-1	TRBD1	CASSPGTGSIRTEAFF	TGTGCCAGCTCACCGGGGACAGGGTCTATTCGTACGGAAGCTTTCTTT
TRBV7-9	-	TRBJ2-3	-	CASSYWEEETDTQYF	TGTGCCAGCAGCTATTGGGAGGAGGAGACAGATACGCAGTATTTT
TRBV7-2	few	TRBJ2-3	TRBD2	CASSGIAGGSTDTQYF	TGTGCCAGCAGCGGCATAGCGGGGGGTAGCACAGATACGCAGTATTTT
TRBV7-9	-	TRBJ2-4	TRBD1	CASSREGTEQNIQYF	TGTGCCAGCAGCCGAGAGGGGACAGAACAAAACATTCAGTACTTC
TRBV3-1	few	TRBJ2-3	-	CASSQDSSSDTQYF	TGTGCCAGCAGCCAAGATTCCTCCTCAGATACGCAGTATTTT
TRBV9	few	TRBJ2-3	-	CASSVEGGTSHTDTQYF	TGTGCCAGCAGCGTAGAGGGCGGGACCTCCCACACAGATACGCAGTATTTT
TRBV29-1	-	TRBJ2-5	TRBD2	CSVGSTSGSRYF	TGCAGCGTTGGATCAACTAGCGGATCCCGGTACTTC
TRBV5-6	few	TRBJ2-7	-	CASSLAEGIRYF	TGTGCCAGCAGCTTGGCGGAGGGTATTAGGTACTTC
TRBV2	many	TRBJ1-3	TRBD1	CASRLGQTSGNTIYF	TGTGCCAGCAGGTTGGGACAGACCTCTGGAAACACCATATATTTT
TRBV13	-	TRBJ2-3	-	CASSLDWTEGRDTQYF	TGTGCCAGCAGCTTAGACTGGACAGAAGGGAGGGATACGCAGTATTTT
TRBV7-8	few	TRBJ2-2	TRBD1	CASSRYRGHTGELFF	TGTGCCAGCAGCCGTTACAGGGGGCACACCGGGGAGCTGTTTTTT
TRBV12-3/TRBV12-4	-	TRBJ1-3	TRBD1	CASSPYRGRTVGGNTIYF	TGTGCCAGCAGCCCGTACAGGGGGAGAACGGTTGGTGGAAACACCATATATTTT
TRBV7-2	few	TRBJ2-3	TRBD2	CASSDRRALAGSTDTQYF	TGTGCCAGCAGTGATAGGAGGGCACTAGCGGGGAGCACAGATACGCAGTATTTT
TRBV5-1	many	TRBJ1-1	TRBD1	CASSLQGARTEAFF	TGCGCCAGCAGCCTACAGGGGGCCCGAACTGAAGCTTTCTTT
TRBV12-3/TRBV12-4	-	TRBJ2-1	-	CASRAFQGSWNEQFF	TGTGCCAGCAGGGCTTTTCAGGGGAGTTGGAATGAGCAGTTCTTC
TRBV7-2	few	TRBJ1-6	TRBD1	CASSLAPGQGYSPLHF	TGTGCCAGCAGCCTAGCTCCGGGACAGGGATATTCACCCCTCCACTTT
TRBV7-8	-	TRBJ2-1	-	CASSLDSRPVNEQFF	TGTGCCAGCAGCTTAGATAGTCGGCCGGTGAATGAGCAGTTCTTC
TRBV10-3	-	TRBJ2-5	-	CAIRGVAGDETQYF	TGTGCCATCAGAGGCGTGGCGGGCGATGAGACCCAGTACTTC
TRBV13	-	TRBJ2-7	TRBD2	CASTRGTRYDEQYF	TGTGCCAGCACGCGTGGGACTAGGTACGACGAGCAGTACTTC
TRBV6-5	few	TRBJ2-4	TRBD2	CASRGGSGSQNIQYF	TGTGCCAGCAGGGGGGGTAGCGGGAGCCAAAACATTCAGTACTTC
TRBV6-1	few	TRBJ2-7	-	CASRISSYEQYF	TGTGCCAGCAGGATCAGCTCCTACGAGCAGTACTTC
TRBV28	few	TRBJ2-7	-	CASRGTGDTYEQYF	TGTGCCAGCAGGGGGACGGGGGACACCTACGAGCAGTACTTC
TRBV2	few	TRBJ2-1	-	CASRSRGLSYNEQFF	TGTGCCAGCAGAAGCAGAGGTCTCTCCTACAATGAGCAGTTCTTC
TRBV18	few	TRBJ2-3	TRBD2	CASSSGLAGATDTQYF	TGTGCCAGCTCATCGGGACTAGCGGGAGCCACAGATACGCAGTATTTT
TRBV30	few	TRBJ2-2	TRBD2	CAWSRTSNTGELFF	TGTGCCTGGAGCCGGACTAGCAACACCGGGGAGCTGTTTTTT